The clone carrying this T cell receptor beta chain was recorded once. Its antigen is unknown. The CDR3 consists of 16 residues. The V and J ends lost 4 bases and 0 bases, in that order; junction bases with no gene match: 5. The V gene's germline CDR1 is SGHTA and CDR2 FQGNSA. Memory CD4+ T cells were sorted as CD4+CD45RO+CD25- cells. General study points: Tumor Tregs overlapped most with tumor, then blood, naive CD4+ cells. Tumor memory CD4+ T cell TCR gene usage clustered with blood and lymph node memory CD4+ cells and lymph node naive CD4+ cells.

Semi-nested PCR with Nested Universal Primer A followed constant-region reverse priming of full-length variable regions. TCRdb re-called the 5' RACE reads through MiXCR, storing one row per CDR3 protein. Altogether under 45,000 distinct CDR3 sequences are present, around 28% being singletons, with the ten largest covering about 3.8%. V gene TRBV7-2 combines with J gene TRBJ2-3, with TRBD2 matching over 9 bases. What was sequenced was tumor-infiltrating memory CD4+ T cells sorted from the breast tumor. Subset meaning: memory CD4+ T cells, CD4+CD45RO+CD25-. The sequence came from a female donor with breast cancer. CDR3 residues: CASSSASGISTDTQYF. CDR3 DNA sequence: TGTGCCAGCAGCTCAGCTAGCGGGATAAGCACAGATACGCAGTATTTT.